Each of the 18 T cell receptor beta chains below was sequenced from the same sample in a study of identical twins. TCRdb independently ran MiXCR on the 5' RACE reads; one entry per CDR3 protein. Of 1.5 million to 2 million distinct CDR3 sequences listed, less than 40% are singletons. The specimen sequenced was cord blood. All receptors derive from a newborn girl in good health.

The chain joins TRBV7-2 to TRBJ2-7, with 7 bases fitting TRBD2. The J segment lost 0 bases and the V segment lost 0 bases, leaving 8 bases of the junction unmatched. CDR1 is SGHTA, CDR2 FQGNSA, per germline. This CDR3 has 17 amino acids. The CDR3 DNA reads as TGTGCCAGCAGCTTAGCCCCTAGCGGCTTATTCTCCTACGAGCAGTACTTC. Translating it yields CASSLAPSGLFSYEQYF. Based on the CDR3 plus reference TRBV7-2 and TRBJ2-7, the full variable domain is GAGVSQSPSNKVTEKGKDVELRCDPISGHTALYWYRQSLGQGLEFLIYFQGNSAPDKSGLPSDRFSAERTGGSVSTLTIQRTQQEDSAVYLCASSLAPSGLFSYEQYFGPGTRLTVT.

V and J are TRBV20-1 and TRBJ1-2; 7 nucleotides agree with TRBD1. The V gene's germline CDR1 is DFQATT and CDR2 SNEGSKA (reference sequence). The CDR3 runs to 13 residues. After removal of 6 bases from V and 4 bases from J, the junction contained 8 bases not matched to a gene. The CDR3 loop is CSARLQGSYGYTF. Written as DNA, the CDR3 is TGCAGTGCCAGACTACAGGGGTCCTATGGCTACACCTTC.

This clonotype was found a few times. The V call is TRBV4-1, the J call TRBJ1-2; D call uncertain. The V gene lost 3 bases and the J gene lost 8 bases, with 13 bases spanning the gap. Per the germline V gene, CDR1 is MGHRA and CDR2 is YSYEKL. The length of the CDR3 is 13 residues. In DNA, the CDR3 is TGCGCCAGCAGCCAGACCGGCCTATCGGGCTACACCTTC. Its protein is CASSQTGLSGYTF.

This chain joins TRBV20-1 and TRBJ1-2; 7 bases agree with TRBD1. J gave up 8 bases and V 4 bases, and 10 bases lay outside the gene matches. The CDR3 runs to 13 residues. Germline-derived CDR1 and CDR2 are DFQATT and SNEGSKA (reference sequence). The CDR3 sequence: CSANGRGAPGYTF. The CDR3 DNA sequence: TGCAGTGCTAATGGCAGGGGGGCCCCGGGCTACACCTTC.

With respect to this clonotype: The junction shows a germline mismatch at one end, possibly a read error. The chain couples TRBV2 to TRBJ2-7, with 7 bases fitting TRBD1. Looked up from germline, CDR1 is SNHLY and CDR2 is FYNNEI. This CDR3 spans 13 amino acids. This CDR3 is CASSRDSVYEQCF. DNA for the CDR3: TGTGCCAGCAGCCGGGACAGCGTATACGAACAGTGCTTC.

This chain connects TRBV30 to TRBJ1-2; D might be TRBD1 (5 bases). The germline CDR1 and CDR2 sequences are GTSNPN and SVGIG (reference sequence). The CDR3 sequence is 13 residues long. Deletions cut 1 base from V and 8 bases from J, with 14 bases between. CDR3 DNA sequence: TGTGCCTGGAGTGCTCAGGGTTTTGTGGGCTACACCTTC. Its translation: CAWSAQGFVGYTF.

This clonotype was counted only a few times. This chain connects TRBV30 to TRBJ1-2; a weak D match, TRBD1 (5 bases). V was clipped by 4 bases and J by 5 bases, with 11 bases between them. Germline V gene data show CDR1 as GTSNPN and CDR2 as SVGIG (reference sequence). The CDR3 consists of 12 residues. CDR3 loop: CAWTGTGYGYTF. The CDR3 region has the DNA TGTGCCTGGACCGGGACGGGATATGGCTACACCTTC.

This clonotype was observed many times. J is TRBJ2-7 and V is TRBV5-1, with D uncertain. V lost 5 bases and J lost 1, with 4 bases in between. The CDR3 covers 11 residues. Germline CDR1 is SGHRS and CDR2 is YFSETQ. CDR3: CASRASYEQYF. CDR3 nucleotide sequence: TGCGCCAGCAGGGCTTCCTACGAGCAGTACTTC.

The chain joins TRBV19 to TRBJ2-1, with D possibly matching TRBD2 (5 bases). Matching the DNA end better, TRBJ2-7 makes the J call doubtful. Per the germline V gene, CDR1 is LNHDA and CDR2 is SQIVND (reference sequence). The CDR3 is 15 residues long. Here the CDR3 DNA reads TGTGCCAGTAGTATTCCGGGGAGCTCCTACAATGAGCAGTACTTC. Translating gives CASSIPGSSYNEQYF.

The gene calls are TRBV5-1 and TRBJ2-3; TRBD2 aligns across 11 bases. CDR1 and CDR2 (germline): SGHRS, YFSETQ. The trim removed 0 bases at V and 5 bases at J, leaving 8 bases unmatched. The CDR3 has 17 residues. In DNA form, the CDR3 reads TGCGCCAGCAGCTTGGGCCTAGCGGGAGGCAGGGGAGATACGCAGTATTTT. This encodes CASSLGLAGGRGDTQYF.

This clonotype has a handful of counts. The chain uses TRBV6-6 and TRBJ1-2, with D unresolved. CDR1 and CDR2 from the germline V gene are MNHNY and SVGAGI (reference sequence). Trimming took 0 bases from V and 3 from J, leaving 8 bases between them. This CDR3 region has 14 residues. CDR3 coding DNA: TGTGCCAGCAGTTACTCGAAGGCTGACTATGGCTACACCTTC. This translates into CASSYSKADYGYTF.

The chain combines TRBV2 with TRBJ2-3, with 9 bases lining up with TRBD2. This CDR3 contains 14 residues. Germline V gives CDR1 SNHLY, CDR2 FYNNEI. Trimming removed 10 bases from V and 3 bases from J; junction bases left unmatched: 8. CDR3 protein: CATQGLANTDTQYF. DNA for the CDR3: TGTGCCACCCAGGGACTAGCAAATACAGATACGCAGTATTTT.

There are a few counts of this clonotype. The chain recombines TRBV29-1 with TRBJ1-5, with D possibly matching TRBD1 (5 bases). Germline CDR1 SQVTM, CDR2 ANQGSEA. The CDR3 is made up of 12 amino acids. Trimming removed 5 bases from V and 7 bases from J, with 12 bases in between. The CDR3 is CSVSRVDQPQHF. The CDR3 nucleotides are TGCAGCGTTTCCAGGGTGGACCAGCCCCAGCATTTT.

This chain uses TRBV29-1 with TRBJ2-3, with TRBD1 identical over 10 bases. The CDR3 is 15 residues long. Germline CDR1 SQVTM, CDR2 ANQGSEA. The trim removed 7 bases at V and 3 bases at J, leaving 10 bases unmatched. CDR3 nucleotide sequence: TGCAGCGCCCAGCTTCGGACAGGGGGTACAGATACGCAGTATTTT. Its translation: CSAQLRTGGTDTQYF.

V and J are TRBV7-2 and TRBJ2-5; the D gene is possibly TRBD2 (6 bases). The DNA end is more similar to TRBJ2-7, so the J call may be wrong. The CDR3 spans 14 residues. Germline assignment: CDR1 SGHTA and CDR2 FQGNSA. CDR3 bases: TGTGCCAGCAGCCCATCGCAACTAGCCGGCGAGCAGTACTTC. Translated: CASSPSQLAGEQYF.

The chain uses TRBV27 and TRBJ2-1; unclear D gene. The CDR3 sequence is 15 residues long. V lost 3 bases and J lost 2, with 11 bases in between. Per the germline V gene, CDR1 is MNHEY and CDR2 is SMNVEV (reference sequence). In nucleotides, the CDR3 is TGTGCCAGCAGTTTCAAAGGACCGACCTACAATGAGCAGTTCTTC. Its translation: CASSFKGPTYNEQFF.

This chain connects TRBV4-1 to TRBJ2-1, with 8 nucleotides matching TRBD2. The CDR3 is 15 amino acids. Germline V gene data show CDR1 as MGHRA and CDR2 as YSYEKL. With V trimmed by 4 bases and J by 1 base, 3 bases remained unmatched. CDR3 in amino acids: CASSLKRESYNEQFF. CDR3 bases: TGCGCCAGCAGCCTAAAGCGGGAGTCCTACAATGAGCAGTTCTTC.

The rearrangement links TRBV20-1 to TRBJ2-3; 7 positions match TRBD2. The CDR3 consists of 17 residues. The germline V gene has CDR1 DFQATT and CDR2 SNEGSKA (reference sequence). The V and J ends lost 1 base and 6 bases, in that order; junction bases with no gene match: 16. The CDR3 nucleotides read TGCAGTGCTAGAGGGGGTAGGGCGGGAGTTGAGTCGGATACGCAGTATTTT. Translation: CSARGGRAGVESDTQYF.